This T cell receptor beta chain was observed in a study of B cell selection in AIRE deficiency. General study results and limits: Shared Treg sequences were biased toward short CDR3s with few non-templated nucleotide insertions.

Regulatory T cells were sorted as CD4+CD25hiCD127low/negative cells. With regard to this clone: Its antigen is undetermined.

The V gene's germline CDR1 is MNHEY and CDR2 SVGAGI. Trimming cost V 6 bases and J 7 bases, with 18 bases left between them. This CDR3 has 14 amino acids. The repertoire was sequenced with immunoSEQ multiplex PCR; TCRdb's copy has only in-frame clones and lacks some. This table holds 20,000 to 25,000 clones, about 94% found once. Sequenced sample: Tregs sorted from PBMCs. The clonotype comes from a human donor with AIRE deficiency. The chain carries TRBV6-5 and TRBJ1-1; D uncertain. The CDR3 coding sequence is TGTGCCAGCAGACCCATATCCAGGAGCTTTGAAGCTTTCTTT. Residues: CASRPISRSFEAFF.